The 16 T cell receptor beta chains given below trace back to one sample, sequenced in a study of blood T cell repertoires in COVID-19. Clones were read by immunoSEQ multiplex PCR, and TCRdb kept only the in-frame ones, dropping some. Here the sample spans around 210,000 clones, under 85% being singletons. Specimen: peripheral blood. The receptor source for this set is a woman aged 80 or over with COVID-19, enrolled during active disease.

CDR3 sequence (DNA): TGTGCCAGCAGTGCAAAAGGGGGTGGCGGGCCTGAAAAACTGTTTTTT. Translation: CASSAKGGGGPEKLFF. The chain carries TRBV6-1 and TRBJ1-4, with TRBD1 as a possible D gene (6 bases). V shed 4 bases and J shed 7 bases, with 19 bases lying between them. Germline CDR1 and CDR2: MNHNS and SASEGT. The CDR3 contains 16 residues.

The rearrangement links TRBV7-3 to TRBJ2-1, with a possible D match to TRBD2 (6 bases). Germline V gene data show CDR1 as SGHTA and CDR2 as FQGTGA. Trimming took off 5 bases at V and 10 bases at J, with 18 bases between the two ends. There are 14 residues in the CDR3. CDR3 in amino acids: CASSPYGAGREQFF. CDR3 bases: TGTGCCAGCAGCCCATATGGGGCCGGGAGAGAGCAGTTCTTC.

The CDR3 loop is CASRQGHSYEQYF. The CDR3 DNA follows: TGCGCCAGCAGGCAGGGACACTCCTACGAGCAGTACTTC. The V and J genes are TRBV5-1 and TRBJ2-7; perhaps TRBD1 as D (6 bases). Deletions cut 5 bases from V and 0 bases from J, with 9 bases between. Germline V gene sequence: CDR1 SGHRS, CDR2 YFSETQ. CDR3 length: 13 residues.

The chain uses TRBV7-9 and TRBJ1-2, with 8 positions matching TRBD1. Germline CDR1 SEHNR, CDR2 FQNEAQ (reference sequence). V gave up 5 bases and J gave up 2 bases; unmatched junction bases: 7. The CDR3 has 15 amino acids. CDR3 DNA sequence: TGTGCCAGCAGCATGACGCAGGGGGCGAACTATGGCTACACCTTC. Translating gives CASSMTQGANYGYTF.

The chain recombines TRBV5-1 with TRBJ2-3; D remains unclear. The CDR3 runs 12 residues. CDR1 and CDR2 from the germline V gene are SGHRS and YFSETQ. Deletions cut 3 bases from V and 9 bases from J, with 11 bases between. CDR3 protein: CASSSLRSTQYF. The CDR3 coding sequence is TGCGCCAGCAGCTCCCTGAGGAGCACGCAGTATTTT.

The V and J genes are TRBV7-3 and TRBJ2-3, with TRBD2 identical over 8 bases. The CDR3 totals 17 residues. After removal of 5 bases from V and 1 base from J, the junction contained 11 bases not matched to a gene. CDR1 and CDR2 from the germline V gene are SGHTA and FQGTGA. The CDR3 coding sequence is TGTGCCAGCAGCCCTCTTGTAGGGCGGGGGGGCACAGATACGCAGTATTTT. It translates to CASSPLVGRGGTDTQYF.

In its sample, this clone was seen once. The rearrangement joins TRBV29-1 to TRBJ2-1; tentatively, D is TRBD2 (6 bases). This CDR3 has 17 residues. Trimming took off 1 base at V and 1 base at J, with 17 bases between the two ends. The germline CDR1 and CDR2 sequences are SQVTM and ANQGSEA. CDR3 nucleotide sequence: TGCAGCGTTGAAGGATCGTTTAGCGGACCATCCTACAATGAGCAGTTCTTC. It specifies CSVEGSFSGPSYNEQFF.

The gene calls are TRBV6-1 and TRBJ2-7; 7 bases align to TRBD2. The CDR3 has 15 residues. Germline V CDR1 and CDR2: MNHNS, SASEGT. Trimming took 0 bases from V and 0 from J; bases not matched to a gene: 2. The CDR3 sequence: CASSEAAGVSYEQYF. In DNA, the CDR3 is TGTGCCAGCAGTGAAGCGGCGGGGGTCTCCTACGAGCAGTACTTC.

The J gene is TRBJ1-4, the V gene TRBV4-2; D gene ambiguous. The V and J ends lost 0 bases and 8 bases respectively, with 16 bases between them. There are 16 residues in the CDR3. Per the germline V gene, CDR1 is LGHNA and CDR2 is YNFKEQ. CDR3 bases: TGTGCCAGCAGCCAAGAAAGCTCGACGGGAAGGGAAAAACTGTTTTTT. It is translated as CASSQESSTGREKLFF.

The rearrangement joins TRBV19 to TRBJ1-5; D perhaps matches TRBD1 (6 bases). Germline-derived CDR1 and CDR2 are LNHDA and SQIVND (reference sequence). The CDR3 length is 17 residues. Trimming cost V 3 bases and J 2 bases, with 17 bases left between them. The CDR3 protein is CASSMRRGRDGNQPQHF. The DNA for the CDR3 is TGTGCCAGTAGTATGAGAAGGGGGAGGGACGGCAATCAGCCCCAGCATTTT.

The V gene is TRBV3-1 (or the pseudogene TRBV3-2), the J gene TRBJ2-3; 7 nucleotides line up with TRBD2. This CDR3 is 17 amino acids long. Looked up from germline, CDR1 is LGHDT and CDR2 is YNNKEL (reference sequence). J was trimmed by 0 bases and V by 0 bases; bases with no gene match: 6. The CDR3: CASSQELASTSTDTQYF. CDR3 in DNA: TGTGCCAGCAGCCAAGAACTAGCGTCAACTAGCACAGATACGCAGTATTTT.

The chain has TRBV4-2 and TRBJ1-1, with D perhaps TRBD1 (5 bases). The germline V and J ends were trimmed by 6 bases and 5 bases, with 13 bases remaining between them. Germline-derived CDR1 and CDR2 are LGHNA and YNFKEQ. This CDR3 contains 13 residues. CDR3 nucleotide sequence: TGTGCCAGCAGTCGACAGCCAGGGACTGAAGCTTTCTTT. It encodes CASSRQPGTEAFF.

The gene calls are TRBV7-3 and TRBJ2-7; 10 bases are shared with TRBD1. J gave up 4 bases and V 0 bases, and 0 bases lay outside the gene matches. The V gene's germline CDR1 is SGHTA and CDR2 FQGTGA. There are 14 residues in the CDR3. In DNA form, the CDR3 reads TGTGCCAGCAGCTTAACGGGACAGGGGTACGAGCAGTACTTC. Encoded protein: CASSLTGQGYEQYF.

This clone was counted only a few times. V and J are TRBV3-1 (or the pseudogene TRBV3-2) and TRBJ2-2, with D possibly TRBD2 on 6 matching bases. The V and J ends lost 4 bases and 8 bases respectively, with 20 bases between them. The germline CDR1 and CDR2 sequences are LGHDT and YNNKEL (reference sequence). This CDR3 comprises 16 residues. DNA for the CDR3: TGTGCCAGCAGCCCAGGGAGCGGGCGTGTTTTTGGGGAGCTGTTTTTT. It codes for CASSPGSGRVFGELFF.

A few counts support this clone. The gene calls are TRBV5-4 and TRBJ1-1, with D hard to call. Trimming left V 4 bases short and J 11 bases short, with 24 bases between. The CDR3 sequence is 15 residues long. Germline CDR1 is SGHNT and CDR2 is YYREEE (reference sequence). The CDR3, as DNA: TGTGCCAGCAGCAACCGAGCGGTCGGTGGGCAGGAGGCTTTCTTT. Encoded protein: CASSNRAVGGQEAFF.

This clone was seen more than once but under ten times. This chain uses TRBV15 with TRBJ2-3; TRBD1 matches 8 bases. The CDR3 covers 16 residues. V lost 0 bases, J lost 3 bases, and 5 bases stayed unmatched. Germline CDR1 reads LNHNV; CDR2 reads YYDKDF (reference sequence). The chain's CDR3 is CATSRDRTGLTDTQYF. CDR3 nucleotide sequence: TGTGCCACCAGCAGAGATAGGACAGGGCTAACAGATACGCAGTATTTT.